The rows below give T cell receptor beta chains drawn from one sample of a study of OX40 agonist ivuxolimab in advanced cancers. Repertoires were generated with immunoSEQ multiplex PCR, while TCRdb's copy carries only in-frame clones and drops some. Of about 32,000 clones listed, 87% were seen once; the top ten hold roughly 32%. Sequencing was performed on CD4+ or CD8+ T cells sorted from blood, taken in a trial of the OX40 agonist ivuxolimab. These receptors all come from an adult with an advanced solid tumor such as melanoma, head and neck, liver or kidney cancer. Both conserved end residues are part of each CDR3. The order of the fields is D gene, V gene, clone size, J gene, CDR3 DNA, CDR3 protein. A D gene is named only where the DNA matches it firmly. The size field is filled for only some rows; it gives once, few, many or a size class.

D gene: TRBD1; V gene: TRBV5-8; clone size: .; J gene: TRBJ1-1; CDR3 DNA: TGTGCCAGCAGCCTAACCCCGGGACAGGGTGGGGTTGAAGCTTTCTTT; CDR3 protein: CASSLTPGQGGVEAFF
D gene: .; V gene: TRBV30; clone size: .; J gene: TRBJ2-5; CDR3 DNA: TGTGCCTGGCTTGCCCCTACCGACCTTACCCGAGGTTTCTCCCAGTACTTC; CDR3 protein: CAWLAPTDLTRGFSQYF
D gene: .; V gene: TRBV6-5; clone size: .; J gene: TRBJ2-7; CDR3 DNA: TGTGCCAGCAGTTACACACAGGAAATCTACGAGCAGTACTTC; CDR3 protein: CASSYTQEIYEQYF
D gene: .; V gene: TRBV7-8; clone size: .; J gene: TRBJ2-7; CDR3 DNA: TGTGCCACCTCTGGCGGCTACCCGTCCTACGAGCAGTACTTC; CDR3 protein: CATSGGYPSYEQYF
D gene: TRBD1; V gene: TRBV28; clone size: .; J gene: TRBJ1-2; CDR3 DNA: TGTGCCAGCAGTCTTCCAACCGGGGGTAGGACAGGGGGCGGCTCCTATGGCTACACCTTC; CDR3 protein: CASSLPTGGRTGGGSYGYTF
D gene: .; V gene: TRBV9; clone size: .; J gene: TRBJ2-7; CDR3 DNA: TGTGCCAGCAGCGTGACAGGTTCGTACGAGCAGTACTTC; CDR3 protein: CASSVTGSYEQYF
D gene: TRBD2; V gene: TRBV19; clone size: .; J gene: TRBJ2-1; CDR3 DNA: TGTGCCAGTAGTCACCGGCGGGGGGGAGGCTACAATGAGCAGTTCTTC; CDR3 protein: CASSHRRGGGYNEQFF
D gene: .; V gene: TRBV16; clone size: .; J gene: TRBJ1-1; CDR3 DNA: TGTGCCAGCAGCCAAAGGGCGGGGAACACTGAAGCTTTCTTT; CDR3 protein: CASSQRAGNTEAFF
D gene: TRBD1; V gene: TRBV28; clone size: .; J gene: TRBJ1-2; CDR3 DNA: TGTGCCAGCAGTTTCCGGACAGGGGCGAATGGCTACACCTTC; CDR3 protein: CASSFRTGANGYTF
D gene: .; V gene: TRBV5-1; clone size: .; J gene: TRBJ1-1; CDR3 DNA: TGCGCCAGCAAGTCGGTAGGCGGAGGATACACTGAAGCTTTCTTT; CDR3 protein: CASKSVGGGYTEAFF
D gene: TRBD1; V gene: TRBV6-5; clone size: .; J gene: TRBJ2-2; CDR3 DNA: TGTGCCAGCAGACTGGGACAGCTCACCGGGGAGCTGTTTTTT; CDR3 protein: CASRLGQLTGELFF
D gene: .; V gene: TRBV9; clone size: .; J gene: TRBJ1-2; CDR3 DNA: TGTGCCAGCAGCGGCCTCTATGGCTACACCTTC; CDR3 protein: CASSGLYGYTF
D gene: .; V gene: TRBV13; clone size: once; J gene: TRBJ2-7; CDR3 DNA: TGTGCCAGCAGCCCTGACGGGCGCGAGCAGTACTTC; CDR3 protein: CASSPDGREQYF
D gene: .; V gene: TRBV6-5; clone size: few; J gene: TRBJ2-2; CDR3 DNA: TGTGCCAGCTCCTACCGGGGAATCGGCGGGGAGCTGTTTTTT; CDR3 protein: CASSYRGIGGELFF
D gene: .; V gene: TRBV19; clone size: .; J gene: TRBJ1-6; CDR3 DNA: TGTGCCAGTAGTACCCTTAGCAGGGGTTTTAATTCACCCCTCCACTTT; CDR3 protein: CASSTLSRGFNSPLHF
D gene: TRBD2; V gene: TRBV9; clone size: .; J gene: TRBJ2-7; CDR3 DNA: TGTGCCAGCAGCCTGGGACTAGCGGACTACGAGCAGTACTTC; CDR3 protein: CASSLGLADYEQYF
D gene: TRBD2; V gene: TRBV13; clone size: .; J gene: TRBJ2-3; CDR3 DNA: TGTGCCAGCAGATTCTCGACTAGCGGGTATTTCACAGATACGCAGTATTTT; CDR3 protein: CASRFSTSGYFTDTQYF
D gene: .; V gene: TRBV29-1; clone size: few; J gene: TRBJ1-1; CDR3 DNA: TGCAGCGTTTTATTGGTAGAAGCTTTCTTT; CDR3 protein: CSVLLVEAFF
D gene: TRBD1; V gene: TRBV7-9; clone size: .; J gene: TRBJ2-1; CDR3 DNA: TGTGCCAGCAGCGCACAGGGGGAGCAAAATGAGCAGTTCTTC; CDR3 protein: CASSAQGEQNEQFF
D gene: .; V gene: TRBV9; clone size: .; J gene: TRBJ2-1; CDR3 DNA: TGTGCCAGCAGCGCCGTTGGGGCAAATCACAATGAGCAGTTCTTC; CDR3 protein: CASSAVGANHNEQFF
D gene: TRBD1; V gene: TRBV11-1; clone size: .; J gene: TRBJ2-7; CDR3 DNA: TGTGCCAGCAGCTTAGATTATCCCCGGACAGGGGTCTACGAGCAGTACTTC; CDR3 protein: CASSLDYPRTGVYEQYF
D gene: TRBD2; V gene: TRBV29-1; clone size: once; J gene: TRBJ2-1; CDR3 DNA: TGCAGCGTTGCCGTCGGGACTAGCGGGACCAATGAGCAGTTCTTC; CDR3 protein: CSVAVGTSGTNEQFF
D gene: .; V gene: TRBV9; clone size: .; J gene: TRBJ2-3; CDR3 DNA: TGTGCCAGCAGCGTAGCCCCAGACCCTAGCACAGATACGCAGTATTTT; CDR3 protein: CASSVAPDPSTDTQYF
D gene: TRBD2; V gene: TRBV30; clone size: .; J gene: TRBJ2-1; CDR3 DNA: TGTGCCTGGAGTGTAGGGGTATTAGCGGGGGGCAATGAGCAGTTCTTC; CDR3 protein: CAWSVGVLAGGNEQFF
D gene: .; V gene: TRBV2; clone size: .; J gene: TRBJ2-4; CDR3 DNA: TGTGCCAGCAGTGTCTCAGGGGCGGTGGACATTCAGTACTTC; CDR3 protein: CASSVSGAVDIQYF
D gene: .; V gene: TRBV7-7; clone size: .; J gene: TRBJ2-2; CDR3 DNA: TGTGCTAGCAGGCCCCAGGAGAGCAAAACCGGGGAGCTGTTTTTT; CDR3 protein: CASRPQESKTGELFF
D gene: .; V gene: TRBV19; clone size: once; J gene: TRBJ2-1; CDR3 DNA: TGTGCCACTTCCCACGAGGGATCCTACAATGAGCAGTTCTTC; CDR3 protein: CATSHEGSYNEQFF
D gene: .; V gene: TRBV7-2; clone size: .; J gene: TRBJ2-1; CDR3 DNA: TGTGCCAGCAGCTTAGGAGGGAGTCCCTACAATGAGCAGTTCTTC; CDR3 protein: CASSLGGSPYNEQFF
D gene: .; V gene: TRBV10-1; clone size: once; J gene: TRBJ1-1; CDR3 DNA: TGCGCCAGCAGTGGAGCGGGGGGCGCGGACACTGAAGCTTTCTTT; CDR3 protein: CASSGAGGADTEAFF
D gene: TRBD1; V gene: TRBV6-5; clone size: .; J gene: TRBJ2-3; CDR3 DNA: TGTGCCAGCAGCCCACAGGGGGGTACGCAGTATTTT; CDR3 protein: CASSPQGGTQYF
D gene: .; V gene: TRBV2; clone size: .; J gene: TRBJ1-1; CDR3 DNA: TGTGCCAGCAGGGGGACACGCGAAGCTTTCTTT; CDR3 protein: CASRGTREAFF
D gene: .; V gene: TRBV12-5; clone size: .; J gene: TRBJ2-1; CDR3 DNA: TGTGCTAGTGGTTTTGATCCTTACAGACGGGGATACAATGAGCAGTTCTTC; CDR3 protein: CASGFDPYRRGYNEQFF
D gene: TRBD2; V gene: TRBV19; clone size: .; J gene: TRBJ2-7; CDR3 DNA: TGTGCCAGTAGTATAGGACTAGCGGGAACCTACGAGCAGTACTTC; CDR3 protein: CASSIGLAGTYEQYF
D gene: TRBD1; V gene: TRBV28; clone size: few; J gene: TRBJ2-5; CDR3 DNA: TGTGCCAGCAGTCCACGCAGGGACAGACAAGAGACCCAGTACTTC; CDR3 protein: CASSPRRDRQETQYF
D gene: TRBD1; V gene: TRBV11-2; clone size: .; J gene: TRBJ2-3; CDR3 DNA: TGTGCCAGCAGCAACAGGGGCTTTACAACAGATACGCAGTATTTT; CDR3 protein: CASSNRGFTTDTQYF
D gene: TRBD2; V gene: TRBV9; clone size: few; J gene: TRBJ2-1; CDR3 DNA: TGTGCCAGCAGCGTAGCCGGGGGGGCCGAGTACAATGAGCAGTTCTTC; CDR3 protein: CASSVAGGAEYNEQFF
D gene: TRBD1; V gene: TRBV27; clone size: .; J gene: TRBJ2-7; CDR3 DNA: TGTGCCAGCTCCTGGACAGGGGAATTCTACGAGCAGTACTTC; CDR3 protein: CASSWTGEFYEQYF
D gene: .; V gene: TRBV28; clone size: once; J gene: TRBJ1-5; CDR3 DNA: TGTGCCAGCAGTTTCTTGGGCAGCAATCAGCCCCAGCATTTT; CDR3 protein: CASSFLGSNQPQHF
D gene: .; V gene: TRBV7-3; clone size: .; J gene: TRBJ2-1; CDR3 DNA: TGTGCCAGCAGCTTAACTAGTCGGGACAATGAGCAGTTCTTC; CDR3 protein: CASSLTSRDNEQFF
D gene: .; V gene: TRBV6-5; clone size: .; J gene: TRBJ1-4; CDR3 DNA: TGTGCCAGCAGTCCACTAGGGGCAACTAATGAAAAACTGTTTTTT; CDR3 protein: CASSPLGATNEKLFF
D gene: .; V gene: TRBV9; clone size: .; J gene: TRBJ1-2; CDR3 DNA: TGTGCCAGCAGCGCCGGACACTATGGCTACACCTTC; CDR3 protein: CASSAGHYGYTF
D gene: .; V gene: TRBV6-6; clone size: .; J gene: TRBJ2-3; CDR3 DNA: TGTGCCAGCAGTTATCTGGGCCCAGATACGCAGTATTTT; CDR3 protein: CASSYLGPDTQYF
D gene: TRBD1; V gene: TRBV5-8; clone size: .; J gene: TRBJ2-7; CDR3 DNA: TGTGGGATAGGGGGCAGGCGAACCTACGAGCAGTACTTC; CDR3 protein: CGIGGRRTYEQYF
D gene: .; V gene: TRBV4-1; clone size: once; J gene: TRBJ2-2; CDR3 DNA: TGCGCCAGCAGCCCCGGCACCGGGGAGCTGTTTTTT; CDR3 protein: CASSPGTGELFF
D gene: .; V gene: TRBV5-4; clone size: .; J gene: TRBJ2-7; CDR3 DNA: TGTGCCAGCAGGGGGGACTCCTACGAGCAGTACTTC; CDR3 protein: CASRGDSYEQYF
D gene: .; V gene: TRBV28; clone size: few; J gene: TRBJ1-2; CDR3 DNA: TGTGCCAGCAGCCCAATCAGCAATCAGGTCCTCTATGGCTACACCTTC; CDR3 protein: CASSPISNQVLYGYTF
D gene: .; V gene: TRBV5-1; clone size: .; J gene: TRBJ2-7; CDR3 DNA: TGCGCCAGCAGCGAGACCTACGAGCAGTACTTC; CDR3 protein: CASSETYEQYF
D gene: .; V gene: TRBV7-2; clone size: .; J gene: TRBJ1-1; CDR3 DNA: TGTGCCAGCAGCTTAGTGACAGCATTGAACACTGAAGCTTTCTTT; CDR3 protein: CASSLVTALNTEAFF
D gene: TRBD1; V gene: TRBV18; clone size: .; J gene: TRBJ1-1; CDR3 DNA: TGTGCCAGCTCACCACGGACAGGGCAACCTGAAGCTTTCTTT; CDR3 protein: CASSPRTGQPEAFF
D gene: .; V gene: TRBV7-9; clone size: once; J gene: TRBJ2-2; CDR3 DNA: TGTGCCAGCCTTACGGACCCGAACACCGGGGAGCTGTTTTTT; CDR3 protein: CASLTDPNTGELFF
D gene: .; V gene: TRBV27; clone size: .; J gene: TRBJ2-1; CDR3 DNA: TGTGCCAGCAGTTTCTCAGGGGATGAGCAGTTCTTC; CDR3 protein: CASSFSGDEQFF
D gene: .; V gene: TRBV4-1; clone size: .; J gene: TRBJ2-7; CDR3 DNA: TGCGCCAGCAGCCAAGACGTGGCCGAGTACTCCTACGAGCAGTACTTC; CDR3 protein: CASSQDVAEYSYEQYF